Below, 32 T cell receptor beta chains from the same sample are listed, as sequenced in a study of cytomegalovirus exposure and HLA in healthy donors. The PCR ran on 60 Vbeta and 13 Jbeta primers. The protocol was immunoSEQ multiplex PCR, while the TCRdb copy is restricted to in-frame clones and leaves out a portion. The sample holds 95,000 to 100,000 clones, 75% to 90% seen once. Material for sequencing was PBMCs. Source of these receptors: a man aged 25-45 years in good health and CMV-seronegative.

This clone was picked up one time. This sequence joins TRBV30 and TRBJ1-2; D not resolved. V lost 2 bases and J 5 bases, leaving 6 bases between the germline ends. The germline V gene has CDR1 GTSNPN and CDR2 SVGIG (reference sequence). The CDR3 extends over 11 amino acids. CDR3 nucleotides: TGTGCCTGGAGTACAGTATATGGCTACACCTTC. Translated: CAWSTVYGYTF.

The chain joins TRBV27 to TRBJ2-7, with D hard to call. Germline CDR1 MNHEY, CDR2 SMNVEV (reference sequence). The ends were cut back, 2 bases at V and 3 bases at J, with 14 bases in the middle. CDR3 length: 15 amino acids. This CDR3 reads CASSLQYETHYEQYF. In DNA form, the CDR3 reads TGTGCCAGCAGTTTACAGTATGAAACCCACTACGAGCAGTACTTC.

CDR3 DNA: TGTGCCAGCAGTCGTGGACTAGCGGGGGGCCAAGAGACCCAGTACTTC. Its translation: CASSRGLAGGQETQYF. V gene TRBV2 combines with J gene TRBJ2-5, with 14 bases lining up with TRBD2. This CDR3 is built from 16 residues. Unmatched junction bases numbered 3, after V lost 5 bases and J lost 1 base. Germline values: CDR1 SNHLY, CDR2 FYNNEI.

This chain connects TRBV7-9 to TRBJ2-7; 9 nucleotides align to TRBD2. From germline, CDR1 is SEHNR and CDR2 FQNEAQ (reference sequence). This CDR3 contains 15 residues. The ends lost 1 base at V and 7 bases at J; junction bases unmatched: 8. CDR3 in amino acids: CASSLVLAGKDEQYF. CDR3 nucleotides: TGTGCCAGCAGCTTAGTCCTAGCGGGAAAGGATGAGCAGTACTTC.

The chain recombines TRBV28 with TRBJ2-7; D gene unclear. Germline CDR1 reads MDHEN; CDR2 reads SYDVKM. V lost 5 bases, J lost 1 base, and 12 bases lay in between. The CDR3 is made up of 14 amino acids. The CDR3 reads CASSPSYLSYEQYF. CDR3 coding DNA: TGTGCCAGCAGTCCCTCCTACCTTTCCTACGAGCAGTACTTC.

Only a few counts were recorded for this clone. The chain is built from TRBV14 and TRBJ2-7; D unclear. Per the germline V gene, CDR1 is SGHDN and CDR2 is FVKESK. There are 12 residues in the CDR3. The V end lost 4 bases, the J end lost 3 bases, and 7 bases lay between the germline ends. CDR3 coding DNA: TGTGCCAGCAGCCGCTCCTACTACGAGCAGTACTTC. Residues: CASSRSYYEQYF.

V usage is TRBV30 and J usage is TRBJ2-1, with 8 bases identical to TRBD2. With V trimmed by 6 bases and J by 8 bases, 12 bases remained unmatched. The CDR3 length is 14 residues. Germline V gene lookup returns CDR1 GTSNPN and CDR2 SVGIG (reference sequence). This CDR3 is CACPRLASRDEQFF. DNA of the CDR3: TGTGCCTGCCCTAGACTAGCGAGCAGGGATGAGCAGTTCTTC.

Comment on this clone: The junction shows a germline mismatch at one end, possibly a read error. The chain is built from TRBV4-2 and TRBJ2-7, with 7 positions matching TRBD2. Germline-derived CDR1 and CDR2 are LGHNA and YNFKEQ. This CDR3 region has 18 residues. The CDR3 spells CASSQVSAQRGSSHEQYF. DNA of the CDR3: TGTGCCAGCAGCCAAGTATCAGCCCAGCGCGGGAGCTCCCACGAGCAGTACTTC.

V gene TRBV29-1 combines with J gene TRBJ2-1; 10 bases line up with TRBD2. CDR1 is SQVTM and CDR2 is ANQGSEA in the germline V gene. V lost 8 bases to trimming and J lost 1 base; unmatched junction nucleotides: 11. The CDR3 loop spans 16 amino acids. The CDR3 protein is CSPCLAGDPSYNEQFF. The CDR3 nucleotides read TGCAGCCCCTGCCTAGCGGGGGACCCTTCCTACAATGAGCAGTTCTTC.

V is TRBV5-8 and J is TRBJ2-7; weak D call: TRBD1 (6 bases). Germline V gene data show CDR1 as SGHTS and CDR2 as YDEGEE. V gave up 1 base and J gave up 0 bases, with 17 bases separating them. The CDR3 extends over 17 amino acids. Written as DNA, the CDR3 is TGTGCCAGCAGCTTGTTAACAGGGTCGATTAGCTCCTACGAGCAGTACTTC. This encodes CASSLLTGSISSYEQYF.

This chain uses TRBV5-5 with TRBJ2-7, with a weak D call TRBD1 (5 bases). The germline CDR1 and CDR2 sequences are SGHKS and YYEKEE (reference sequence). This CDR3 spans 15 amino acids. Trimming stripped 0 bases from V and 1 base from J, with 11 bases between. The CDR3 reads CASSLETGISYEQYF. Here the CDR3 DNA reads TGTGCCAGCAGCTTGGAAACAGGAATTTCCTACGAGCAGTACTTC.

The chain couples TRBV7-2 to TRBJ2-7; D remains unclear. Per the germline V gene, CDR1 is SGHTA and CDR2 is FQGNSA. V lost 5 bases and J 3 bases, leaving 17 bases between the germline ends. The CDR3 loop spans 15 amino acids. CDR3 sequence (DNA): TGTGCCAGCAGCCGTCCATTTTCTGGCAACTACGAGCAGTACTTC. Translating gives CASSRPFSGNYEQYF.

The chain is built from TRBV18 and TRBJ1-4; weak D call: TRBD1 (5 bases). CDR1 and CDR2 from the germline V gene are KGHSH and LQKENI. V was shortened by 0 bases and J by 7 bases, with 9 bases between the two germline ends. CDR3 size: 14 residues. CDR3 sequence: CASSPPGGGEKLFF. CDR3 nucleotide sequence: TGTGCCAGCTCACCACCGGGGGGTGGTGAAAAACTGTTTTTT.

The gene calls are TRBV28 and TRBJ2-3; weak D call: TRBD1 (7 bases). V was cut by 6 bases and J by 6 bases, with 28 bases left in between. The CDR3 is made up of 18 amino acids. Germline CDR1 MDHEN, CDR2 SYDVKM. The DNA of the CDR3 is TGTGCCAGCAGGCCTCCGACAGGGAGGTTTAGTACGTTTGATACGCAGTATTTT. This translates into CASRPPTGRFSTFDTQYF.

This clone was seen only a few times. The rearrangement uses TRBV7-9 and TRBJ2-2, with 9 bases fitting TRBD2. CDR3 size: 18 residues. J gave up 4 bases and V 5 bases, and 14 bases lay outside the gene matches. Germline loops: CDR1 SEHNR, CDR2 FQNEAQ (reference sequence). CDR3 amino acids: CASSLGLSGSQGTGELFF. CDR3 sequence (DNA): TGTGCCAGCAGCCTAGGCCTTAGCGGGAGTCAAGGCACCGGGGAGCTGTTTTTT.

The genes are TRBV15 and TRBJ2-6; 11 bases line up with TRBD1. The ends lost 3 bases at V and 1 base at J; junction bases unmatched: 5. CDR1 and CDR2 from the germline V gene are LNHNV and YYDKDF (reference sequence). CDR3 length: 18 residues. The CDR3 DNA is TGTGCCACCAGCAGCCCGGGACAGGGGGTATCTGGGGCCAACGTCCTGACTTTC. Translating it yields CATSSPGQGVSGANVLTF.

The chain joins TRBV5-4 to TRBJ2-5, with TRBD1 identical over 9 bases. The germline gives CDR1 SGHNT, CDR2 YYREEE (reference sequence). V gave up 7 bases and J gave up 4 bases; unmatched junction bases: 14. This CDR3 has 16 amino acids. The CDR3 bases are TGTGCCAGCCAGATGGGCCCCGGGACAGGGAGAGAGACCCAGTACTTC. Encoded protein: CASQMGPGTGRETQYF.

The rearrangement uses TRBV28 and TRBJ1-5; the D is unclear. The CDR3 is made up of 16 amino acids. Germline V gene sequence: CDR1 MDHEN, CDR2 SYDVKM. Trimming pared 7 bases from V and 1 base from J, leaving 17 bases between. The CDR3 DNA follows: TGTGCCAGCATTGCGGGGTCCGCTATAAGCAATCAGCCCCAGCATTTT. Translating it yields CASIAGSAISNQPQHF.

This chain connects TRBV19 to TRBJ2-3; a weak D match, TRBD1 (6 bases). V gave up 5 bases and J gave up 0 bases, with 9 bases separating them. Germline V gene lookup returns CDR1 LNHDA and CDR2 SQIVND (reference sequence). The CDR3 contains 14 residues. The CDR3 here is CASSQGPSTDTQYF. In DNA, the CDR3 is TGTGCCAGTAGTCAGGGGCCCAGCACAGATACGCAGTATTTT.

The table lists this clone with a count of one. This chain links TRBV7-3 with TRBJ2-6, with TRBD1 identical over 8 bases. V trimming: 5 bases; J trimming: 2 bases; junction bases outside the gene matches: 2. Germline CDR1 is SGHTA and CDR2 is FQGTGA. This CDR3 contains 15 residues. CDR3 residues: CASSRQGTGANVLTF. Written as DNA, the CDR3 is TGTGCCAGCAGCCGACAGGGGACTGGGGCCAACGTCCTGACTTTC.

V is TRBV12-5 and J is TRBJ2-5, with TRBD2 as a possible D gene (5 bases). Trimming removed 1 base at V and 6 bases at J, with 6 bases between. This CDR3 region has 12 residues. Germline CDR1 and CDR2: LGHNT and FRNRAP. The CDR3 here is CASGLAGKTQYF. CDR3 nucleotides: TGTGCTAGTGGTTTGGCGGGGAAGACCCAGTACTTC.

This clone was counted a single time. The chain recombines TRBV29-1 with TRBJ2-1; TRBD2 is a possible D gene (7 bases). This CDR3 is 13 amino acids long. Germline V gene data show CDR1 as SQVTM and CDR2 as ANQGSEA. CDR3 residues: CRGGAELIGWEFF. The CDR3 DNA sequence: TGCAGGGGGGGGGCGGAGCTTATCGGATGGGAGTTCTTC.

The chain has TRBV28 and TRBJ1-5; tentatively, D is TRBD1 (6 bases). The CDR3 spans 13 residues. The germline gives CDR1 MDHEN, CDR2 SYDVKM. V was cut by 6 bases and J by 6 bases, with 12 bases left in between. This CDR3 is CASRPTGSQPQHF. CDR3 nucleotides: TGTGCCAGCAGGCCTACAGGGAGTCAGCCCCAGCATTTT.

This chain connects TRBV5-8 to TRBJ2-7, with 7 bases fitting TRBD2. This CDR3 spans 11 amino acids. Losses at the gene ends were 4 bases for V and 7 bases for J; bases not matched to a gene: 2. Germline V gene data show CDR1 as SGHTS and CDR2 as YDEGEE. The CDR3 DNA follows: TGTGCCAGCAGCCCCGGGAGGGAGCAGTACTTC. Translated, it gives CASSPGREQYF.

The chain carries TRBV5-6 and TRBJ2-7; a possible D gene is TRBD2 (5 bases). From germline, CDR1 is SGHDT and CDR2 YYEEEE. V lost 1 base to trimming and J lost 3 bases, with 14 bases between them. The CDR3 has 15 residues. CDR3 bases: TGTGCCAGCAGCTTGATAAGTACGGGGTTCTACGAGCAGTACTTC. As protein: CASSLISTGFYEQYF.

The chain uses TRBV29-1 and TRBJ2-3; D perhaps matches TRBD1 (5 bases). Trimming stripped 0 bases from V and 0 bases from J, with 13 bases between. CDR3 length: 16 residues. From germline, CDR1 is SQVTM and CDR2 ANQGSEA. CDR3 amino acids: CSVEDRRGTSTDTQYF. CDR3 DNA: TGCAGCGTTGAAGATCGAAGGGGTACTAGCACAGATACGCAGTATTTT.

This chain joins TRBV28 and TRBJ1-5, with D perhaps matching TRBD1 (5 bases). Germline CDR1 is MDHEN and CDR2 is SYDVKM. V was shortened by 5 bases and J by 4 bases, with 18 bases between the two germline ends. CDR3 length: 16 residues. Here the CDR3 DNA reads TGTGCCAGCAGTCCTTTTGGCGGGGCGCCAAATCAGCCCCAGCATTTT. Translating it yields CASSPFGGAPNQPQHF.

In DNA, the CDR3 is TGTGCCAGCAGTGTATCACCCCTCCACTTT. Its protein is CASSVSPLHF. The rearrangement joins TRBV2 to TRBJ1-6; D uncertain. Germline loops: CDR1 SNHLY, CDR2 FYNNEI. V dropped 4 bases and J dropped 10 bases, with 2 bases sitting between them. This CDR3 is 10 amino acids long.

This chain uses TRBV9 with TRBJ1-2; 8 nucleotides align to TRBD1. CDR3 length: 15 amino acids. V gave up 0 bases and J gave up 3 bases; unmatched junction bases: 4. Germline loops: CDR1 SGDLS, CDR2 YYNGEE. The CDR3 protein is CASSVGGQDHYGYTF. The CDR3 bases are TGTGCCAGCAGCGTAGGGGGACAGGACCACTATGGCTACACCTTC.

The chain recombines TRBV2 with TRBJ2-3, with 8 nucleotides matching TRBD1. The CDR3 length is 13 residues. The J segment lost 1 base and the V segment lost 6 bases, leaving 0 bases of the junction unmatched. Germline values: CDR1 SNHLY, CDR2 FYNNEI. Here the CDR3 reads CASRTGGTDTQYF. The CDR3 bases are TGTGCCAGCAGGACAGGGGGCACAGATACGCAGTATTTT.

J is TRBJ2-1 and V is TRBV29-1; a weak D match, TRBD2 (5 bases). The V end was cut by 3 bases, the J end by 3 bases, with 15 bases between. Germline assignment: CDR1 SQVTM and CDR2 ANQGSEA. This CDR3 is built from 15 residues. DNA for the CDR3: TGCAGCGTTGAGTGGGTTAGCGTAAGCTACAATGAGCAGTTCTTC. This codes for CSVEWVSVSYNEQFF.

The J gene is TRBJ1-2, the V gene TRBV28, with 9 bases matching TRBD1. The CDR3 is 15 residues long. CDR1 is MDHEN and CDR2 is SYDVKM in the germline V gene. Trimming took 5 bases from V and 6 from J; bases not matched to a gene: 10. The CDR3 here is CASSPGQGINDGYTF. CDR3 in DNA: TGTGCCAGCAGTCCGGGACAGGGTATAAACGATGGCTACACCTTC.